This T cell receptor beta chain was identified in a study of identical twins. Findings of the study overall: Conclusions were based on cross-sectional statistical analysis, without following the same donors.

TCRdb processed the 5' RACE reads anew with MiXCR; each CDR3 protein has one entry. The repertoire holds about 730,000 distinct CDR3 sequences, with roughly 20% as singletons. The germline gives CDR1 LGHNT, CDR2 FRNRAP. The CDR3 runs to 15 residues. About this clonotype: Its antigen is unidentified. A junction end diverges from the germline sequence, so it may reflect a read error.

These data also formed part of another study, on T cells expressing NK-cell markers. That paper notes: Seven HCMV-seropositive donors and one seronegative donor made up the eight sequenced donors. With an anti-gamma-delta TCR antibody, sorting in several experiments was kept to alpha-beta TCR T cells. The CD3+CD56-NKG2C+ fraction of four donors was likewise dominated by these clonotypes.

The sequence came from a woman between 18 and 29 years old in good health. This chain connects TRBV12-5 to TRBJ2-2; no reliable D call. Sequenced input: PBMCs. CDR3 nucleotide sequence: TGCGCGTCCCAATTAGTAGACACGAACACCGGGGAGCTGTTTTTT. Translated, it gives CASQLVDTNTGELFF.